These 4 T cell receptor beta chains were all obtained from the same sample, sequenced in a study of Graves' ophthalmopathy and Graves' hyperthyroidism (dated by TCRdb to 2017 to 2018). Instrument used: Illumina HiSeq 2000. TCR beta CDR3 regions were amplified from RNA transcripts for repertoire sequencing. The first round was an RT-PCR using HTBI primers with the Qiagen OneStep RT-PCR kit, and this first round was followed by a second-round multiplex PCR, then size selection and purification. TCRdb passed the public sequencing reads through fastp at Q25 and MiXCR, retaining productive beta sequences. Each entry is one CDR3 protein sequence, shown with its most common DNA and genes. The sample data list around 40,000 distinct CDR3 sequences, and around 50% of these were observed just once. The ten most abundant clones make up more than 15% of the sample. Sequencing used peripheral blood. The receptors were gathered from an adult man with Graves' ophthalmopathy.

This clonotype showed up many times. The chain couples TRBV7-9 to TRBJ1-4, with D maybe TRBD1 (6 bases). The germline gives CDR1 SEHNR, CDR2 FQNEAQ (reference sequence). The CDR3 spans 18 residues. V was pared by 5 bases and J by 0 bases, with 19 bases between. The CDR3 is CASSAMIGGLATNEKLFF. In DNA, the CDR3 is TGTGCCAGCAGCGCAATGATAGGGGGGCTCGCAACTAATGAAAAACTGTTTTTT. The whole variable domain, remainder taken from reference TRBV7-9 and TRBJ1-4, is DTGVSQNPRHKITKRGQNVTFRCDPISEHNRLYWYRQTLGQGPEFLTYFQNEAQLEKSRLLSDRFSAERPKGSFSTLEIQRTEQGDSAMYLCASSAMIGGLATNEKLFFGSGTQLSVL.

This sequence joins TRBV5-1 and TRBJ1-1, with no clear D. This CDR3 has 15 amino acids. Germline V gives CDR1 SGHRS, CDR2 YFSETQ. V dropped 6 bases and J dropped 7 bases, with 22 bases sitting between them. The CDR3 spells CASTTGRVATNEAFF. The CDR3 coding sequence is TGCGCCAGCACCACTGGGAGGGTTGCAACTAATGAAGCTTTCTTT.

This clonotype was recorded a few times. This CDR3 fails to terminate in the conserved phenylalanine or tryptophan, so it likely reflects a read error. The DNA is left out, because the CDR3 cannot be placed on it with certainty; the CDR3 is given as TCRdb lists it. The rearrangement links TRBV7-3 to TRBJ2-7. Both ends counted, the CDR3 spans 8 residues. The V gene's germline CDR1 is SGHTA and CDR2 FQGTGA. The CDR3: CASSLYEA.

V gene TRBV5-4 combines with J gene TRBJ1-6; 9 bases match TRBD1. This CDR3 region has 14 residues. Unmatched junction bases numbered 2, after V lost 0 bases and J lost 10 bases. Germline loops: CDR1 SGHNT, CDR2 YYREEE (reference sequence). The CDR3: CASSLDRGLSPLHF. The CDR3 region has the DNA TGTGCCAGCAGCTTGGACAGGGGGCTCTCACCCCTCCACTTT.